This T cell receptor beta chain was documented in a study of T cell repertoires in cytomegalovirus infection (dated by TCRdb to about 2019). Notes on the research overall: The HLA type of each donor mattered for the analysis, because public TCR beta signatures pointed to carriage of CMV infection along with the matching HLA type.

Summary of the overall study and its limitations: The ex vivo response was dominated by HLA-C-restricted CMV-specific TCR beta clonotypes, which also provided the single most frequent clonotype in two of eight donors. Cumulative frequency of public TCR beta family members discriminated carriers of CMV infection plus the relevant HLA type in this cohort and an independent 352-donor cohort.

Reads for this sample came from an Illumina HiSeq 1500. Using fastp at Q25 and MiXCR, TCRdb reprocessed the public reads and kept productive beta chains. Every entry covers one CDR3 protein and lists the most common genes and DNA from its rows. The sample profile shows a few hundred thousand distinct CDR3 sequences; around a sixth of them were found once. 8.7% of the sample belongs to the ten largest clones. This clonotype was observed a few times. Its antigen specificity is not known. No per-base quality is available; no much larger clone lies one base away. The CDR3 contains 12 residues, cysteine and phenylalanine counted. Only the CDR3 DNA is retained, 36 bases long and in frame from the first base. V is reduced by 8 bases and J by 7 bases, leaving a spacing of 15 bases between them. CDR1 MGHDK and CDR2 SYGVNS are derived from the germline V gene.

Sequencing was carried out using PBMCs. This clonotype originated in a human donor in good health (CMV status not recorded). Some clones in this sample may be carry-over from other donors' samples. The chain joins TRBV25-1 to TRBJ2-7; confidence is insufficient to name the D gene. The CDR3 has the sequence CASPDLAREQYF. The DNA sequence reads TGTGCCAGCCCGGACCTGGCGAGGGAGCAGTACTTC.